The next 6 T cell receptor beta chains were all read from a single sample in a study of shared clonotypes between healthy human individuals. Sequencing was performed with immunoSEQ multiplex PCR; in TCRdb, only in-frame clones are kept and a portion is missing. This table holds over a million clones, approximately 76% found once. Sequenced material: memory CD4+ T cells sorted from blood. This sample's subset: CD45RA-negative fraction. These receptors were obtained from a man younger than 35 in good health.

This clone was seen more than once but under ten times. The chain is built from TRBV5-4 and TRBJ2-2, with no clear D. CDR3 size: 17 residues. Germline CDR1 is SGHNT and CDR2 is YYREEE (reference sequence). V was pared by 4 bases and J by 1 base, with 17 bases between. CDR3 amino acids: CASSATKLLKNTGELFF. The CDR3 DNA sequence: TGTGCCAGCAGCGCAACTAAACTGTTGAAGAACACCGGGGAGCTGTTTTTT.

The chain carries TRBV5-1 and TRBJ1-2; D possibly corresponds to TRBD1 (5 bases). Trimming took 4 bases from V and 5 from J, leaving 12 bases between them. Per the germline V gene, CDR1 is SGHRS and CDR2 is YFSETQ. The CDR3 runs 13 residues. CDR3: CASSTGAGYGYTF. CDR3 DNA sequence: TGCGCCAGCAGCACCGGGGCTGGGTATGGCTACACCTTC.

The chain is built from TRBV7-2 and TRBJ2-3; 8 bases are shared with TRBD2. V trimming: 2 bases; J trimming: 1 base; junction bases outside the gene matches: 8. CDR3 length: 17 amino acids. The germline V gene has CDR1 SGHTA and CDR2 FQGNSA. This CDR3 reads CASSLFPKTSGTDTQYF. The CDR3 DNA is TGTGCCAGCAGCTTATTCCCCAAGACTAGCGGCACAGATACGCAGTATTTT.

The sample holds a few counts of this clone. This chain links TRBV10-3 with TRBJ2-3, with 12 bases identical to TRBD2. With V trimmed by 4 bases and J by 3 bases, 2 bases remained unmatched. The CDR3 totals 15 residues. The germline CDR1 and CDR2 sequences are ENHRY and SYGVKD. The CDR3 is CAISGTSGKTDTQYF. CDR3 nucleotides: TGTGCCATCAGTGGGACTAGCGGGAAGACAGATACGCAGTATTTT.

V is TRBV18 and J is TRBJ2-3, with 10 bases that match TRBD1. The CDR3 loop spans 15 amino acids. The V gene end was trimmed by 1 base and the J gene end by 6 bases; junction bases not matched to a gene: 4. CDR1 KGHSH and CDR2 LQKENI come from the germline V gene. The DNA of the CDR3 is TGTGCCAGCTCACCACGGGGGACAGGGGTCGATACGCAGTATTTT. As protein: CASSPRGTGVDTQYF.

The rearrangement uses TRBV10-3 and TRBJ2-3, with D possibly matching TRBD2 (5 bases). The CDR3 totals 16 residues. Germline V CDR1 and CDR2: ENHRY, SYGVKD. V gave up 10 bases and J gave up 0 bases, with 20 bases separating them. DNA of the CDR3: TGTGCCAGCGCGCCCCTAGCCTCAGAGAGCACAGATACGCAGTATTTT. Encoded protein: CASAPLASESTDTQYF.